This TCR beta chain was identified during a study of early T cells in non-severe SARS-CoV-2 infection. CDR3 size: 16 residues. The V and J ends lost 3 bases and 5 bases respectively, with 16 bases between them. Germline CDR1 SGHDN, CDR2 FVKESK. This clonotype turned up a few times. A single record per CDR3 protein comes from TCRdb applying MiXCR to the 5' RACE reads. This repertoire shows 80,000 to 95,000 distinct CDR3 sequences, about 13% found once; its top ten account for roughly 1.4%. The clonotype was recovered from an adult who was a healthcare worker with PCR-confirmed SARS-CoV-2 infection or an uninfected control (not recorded which). Sequenced material: whole blood. This rearrangement joins TRBV14 to TRBJ2-2; D is tentatively TRBD1 or TRBD2 (5 bases each). The CDR3 protein is CASSQDFWGGTGELFF. The DNA of the CDR3 is TGTGCCAGCAGCCAGGATTTCTGGGGCGGGACCGGGGAGCTGTTTTTT.